What follows is one T cell receptor beta chain and its context. This specimen comes from a study of blood T cell repertoires in COVID-19. Measured with immunoSEQ multiplex PCR; TCRdb has only the in-frame clones, and not every one. The sample consists of under 200,000 clones, approximately 86% of them appearing once. The germline V gene encodes CDR1 KGHDR and CDR2 SFDVKD. Trimming shortened V by 11 bases and J by 5 bases, and 14 bases separated the two germline ends. CDR3 length equals 13 residues. This sequence was found in a man in his sixties with COVID-19, enrolled during active disease. Sequenced: peripheral blood. J is TRBJ1-4 and V is TRBV24-1, with unresolved D. The CDR3 loop reads CAIGRAPNEKLFF. DNA of the CDR3: TGTGCCATTGGGCGGGCCCCAAATGAAAAACTGTTTTTT.